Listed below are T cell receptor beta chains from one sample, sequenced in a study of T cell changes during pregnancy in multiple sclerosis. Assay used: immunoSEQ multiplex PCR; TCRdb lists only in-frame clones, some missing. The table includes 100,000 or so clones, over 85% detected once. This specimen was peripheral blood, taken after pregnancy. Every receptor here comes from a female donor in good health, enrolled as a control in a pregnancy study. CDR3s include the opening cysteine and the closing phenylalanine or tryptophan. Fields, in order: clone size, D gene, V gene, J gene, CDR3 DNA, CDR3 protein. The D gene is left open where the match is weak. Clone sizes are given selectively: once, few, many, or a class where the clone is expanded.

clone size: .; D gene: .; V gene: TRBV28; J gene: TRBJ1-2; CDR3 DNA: TGTGCCAGCAGGGATTTCGACAGGAGCAGTGGCTACACCTTC; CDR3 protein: CASRDFDRSSGYTF
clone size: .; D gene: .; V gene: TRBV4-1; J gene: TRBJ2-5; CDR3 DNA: TGCGCCAGCAGCCAAGTACAGGGCGTAGAGACCCAGTACTTC; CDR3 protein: CASSQVQGVETQYF
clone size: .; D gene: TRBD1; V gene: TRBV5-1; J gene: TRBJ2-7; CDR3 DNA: TGCGCCAGCGCCCAAGGCCCTCTTCAGGGGGACGAGCAGTACTTC; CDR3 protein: CASAQGPLQGDEQYF
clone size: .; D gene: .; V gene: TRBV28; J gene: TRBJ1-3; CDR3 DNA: TGTGCCAGCAGTTTACTGGGGCTCAACTCTGGAAACACCATATATTTT; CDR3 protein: CASSLLGLNSGNTIYF
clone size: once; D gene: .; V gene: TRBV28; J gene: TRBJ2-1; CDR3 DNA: TGTGCCAGCAGTTCCGTTGGAGGGATGGATGAGCAGTTCTTC; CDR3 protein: CASSSVGGMDEQFF
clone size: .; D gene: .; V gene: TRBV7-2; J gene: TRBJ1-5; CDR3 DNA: TGTGCCAGCAGCGATTCCAGTAATCAGCCCCAGCATTTT; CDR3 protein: CASSDSSNQPQHF
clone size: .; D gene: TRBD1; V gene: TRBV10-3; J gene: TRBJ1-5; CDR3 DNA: TGTGCCATCAGCCCGGGACAGGGAGTAAGGGGCAATCAGCCCCAGCATTTT; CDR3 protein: CAISPGQGVRGNQPQHF
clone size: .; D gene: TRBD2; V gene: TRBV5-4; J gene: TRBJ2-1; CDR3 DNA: TGTGCCAGCAGCGATGGACTAGCGGGAGTTAGATACAATGAGCAGTTCTTC; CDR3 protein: CASSDGLAGVRYNEQFF
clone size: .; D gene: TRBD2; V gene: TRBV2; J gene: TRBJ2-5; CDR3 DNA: TGTGCCAGCAGTGGCAGCGGGAGGGCAGGGATCCAAGAGACCCAGTACTTC; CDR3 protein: CASSGSGRAGIQETQYF
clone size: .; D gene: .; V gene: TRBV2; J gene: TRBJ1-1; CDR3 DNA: TGTGCCAGCAGTGAATTGGGCAGAGAGAACACTGAAGCTTTCTTT; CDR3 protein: CASSELGRENTEAFF
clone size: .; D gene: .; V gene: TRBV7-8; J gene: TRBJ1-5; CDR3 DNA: TGTGCCAGCAGCTTAGCGGGTGAGGGCAATCAGCCCCAGCATTTT; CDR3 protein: CASSLAGEGNQPQHF
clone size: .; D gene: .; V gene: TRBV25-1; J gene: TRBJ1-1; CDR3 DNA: TGTGCCTCCCGTACTGGGAACACTGAAGCTTTCTTT; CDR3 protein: CASRTGNTEAFF
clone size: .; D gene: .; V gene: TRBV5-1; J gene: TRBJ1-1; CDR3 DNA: TGCGCCAGCAGCCCCGGGTATAACACTGAAGCTTTCTTT; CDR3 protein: CASSPGYNTEAFF
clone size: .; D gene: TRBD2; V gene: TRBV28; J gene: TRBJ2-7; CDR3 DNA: TGTGCCAGCACCCCGGGAGGGGTCTCGGTCGAGCAGTACTTC; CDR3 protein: CASTPGGVSVEQYF
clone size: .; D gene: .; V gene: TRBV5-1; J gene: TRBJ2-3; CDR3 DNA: TGCGCCAGCAGCAGGGGGGGGGCCGGCACAGATACGCAGTATTTT; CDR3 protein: CASSRGGAGTDTQYF
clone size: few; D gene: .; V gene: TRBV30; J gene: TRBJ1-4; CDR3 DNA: TGTGCCTGGAGTTCGCCAGGGGCGCCGCTTAATGAAAAACTGTTTTTT; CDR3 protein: CAWSSPGAPLNEKLFF
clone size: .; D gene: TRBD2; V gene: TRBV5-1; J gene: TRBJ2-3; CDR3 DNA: TGCGCCAGCAGCTTCGAGGGACTAGCGGGCACAGATACGCAGTATTTT; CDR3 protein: CASSFEGLAGTDTQYF
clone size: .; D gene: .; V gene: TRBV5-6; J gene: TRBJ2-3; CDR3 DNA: TGTGCCAGCAGCTTGAAGGAGGTTACGCAGTATTTT; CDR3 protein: CASSLKEVTQYF
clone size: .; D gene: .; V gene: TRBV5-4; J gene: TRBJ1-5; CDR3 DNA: TGTGCCAGCAGCCCGGGATACAATCAGCCCCAGCATTTT; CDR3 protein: CASSPGYNQPQHF
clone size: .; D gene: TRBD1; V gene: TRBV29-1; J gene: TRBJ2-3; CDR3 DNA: TGCAGCGTGGTACAGGGGGCCGCAGATACGCAGTATTTT; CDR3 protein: CSVVQGAADTQYF
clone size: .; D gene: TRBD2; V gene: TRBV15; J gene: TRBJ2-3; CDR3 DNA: TGTGCCACCAGCACGGGGACTAGCGGGAGCGCAGATACGCAGTATTTT; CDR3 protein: CATSTGTSGSADTQYF
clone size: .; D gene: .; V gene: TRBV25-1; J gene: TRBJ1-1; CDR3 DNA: TGTGCCAGCAGTGAGGAGGGGGGGAGGGCTTTCTTT; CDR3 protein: CASSEEGGRAFF
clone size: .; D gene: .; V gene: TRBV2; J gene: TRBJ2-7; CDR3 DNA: TGTGCCAGCACGGGGGACAGCTACGAGCAGTACTTC; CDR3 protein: CASTGDSYEQYF
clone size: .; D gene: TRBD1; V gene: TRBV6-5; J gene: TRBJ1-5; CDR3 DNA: TGTGCCAGCAGCACGGACAGGTATCAGCCCCAGCATTTT; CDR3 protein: CASSTDRYQPQHF
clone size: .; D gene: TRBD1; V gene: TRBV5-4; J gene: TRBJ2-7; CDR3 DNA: TGTGCCAGCAGCACGGACAGAGGCCAGGGGGCCACCTACGAGCAGTACTTC; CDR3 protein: CASSTDRGQGATYEQYF
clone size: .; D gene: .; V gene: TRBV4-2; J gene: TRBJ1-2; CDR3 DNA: TGTGCCAGCTCGCCCGACTGTGGCTACACCTTC; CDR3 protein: CASSPDCGYTF
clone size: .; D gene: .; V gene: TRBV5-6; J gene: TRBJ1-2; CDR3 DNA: TGTGCCAGCAGCTTCCCCGGGACAAATGGCTACACCTTC; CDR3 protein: CASSFPGTNGYTF
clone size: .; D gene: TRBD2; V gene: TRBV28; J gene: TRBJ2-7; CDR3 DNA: TGTGCCAGCAGCTCCCCCGGGGGTAGCGGGAGTCTCCACGAGCAGTACTTC; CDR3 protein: CASSSPGGSGSLHEQYF
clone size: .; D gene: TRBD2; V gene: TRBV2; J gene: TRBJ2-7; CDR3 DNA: TGTGCCAGCAGTGAGGGGTCAGCATATGCGGGAGACTACGAGCAGTACTTC; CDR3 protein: CASSEGSAYAGDYEQYF
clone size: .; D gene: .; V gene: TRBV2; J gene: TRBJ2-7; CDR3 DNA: TGTGCCAGCAGTGATGGGAGGTCAGTGTACGAGCAGTACTTC; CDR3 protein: CASSDGRSVYEQYF
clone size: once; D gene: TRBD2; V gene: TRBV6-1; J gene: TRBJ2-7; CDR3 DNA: TGTGCCAGCCGAAAGAGCGGGGACTCCTACGAGCAGTACTTC; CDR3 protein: CASRKSGDSYEQYF
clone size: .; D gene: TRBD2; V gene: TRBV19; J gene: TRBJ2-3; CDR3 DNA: TGTGCCAGTAGTATCCGTGGGGGAGGGCCCACAGATACGCAGTATTTT; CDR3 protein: CASSIRGGGPTDTQYF
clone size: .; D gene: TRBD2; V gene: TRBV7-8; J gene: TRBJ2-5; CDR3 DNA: TGTGCCAGCAGCCCTGGACTTACCAGCGGGAGTGGGGAGACCCAGTACTTC; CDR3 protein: CASSPGLTSGSGETQYF
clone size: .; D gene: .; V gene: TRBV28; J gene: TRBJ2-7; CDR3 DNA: TGTGCCAGCAGCGCCGTCGGGAGCTCCTACGAGCAGTACTTC; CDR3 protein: CASSAVGSSYEQYF
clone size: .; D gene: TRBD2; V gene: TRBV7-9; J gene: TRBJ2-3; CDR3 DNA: TGTGCCAGCAGATTCCGGCGAAGGGAGGGGCCCAGCACAGATACGCAGTATTTT; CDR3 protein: CASRFRRREGPSTDTQYF
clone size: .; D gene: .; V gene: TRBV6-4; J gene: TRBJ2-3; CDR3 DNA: TGTGCCAGCAGTGACGGCAGGGACACAGATACGCAGTATTTT; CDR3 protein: CASSDGRDTDTQYF
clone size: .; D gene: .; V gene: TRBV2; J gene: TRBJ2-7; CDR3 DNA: TGTGCCAGCAACACAGGGACCTACGAGCAGTACTTC; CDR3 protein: CASNTGTYEQYF